This T cell receptor (beta chain) appears in the sequencing data of a study of glioma-infiltrating T cells after dendritic cell vaccination. Repertoires were generated with immunoSEQ multiplex PCR, while TCRdb's copy carries only in-frame clones and drops some. The table has about 92,000 clones, around 84% seen once; the top ten hold about 15%. Sequencing used blood, obtained before dendritic cell vaccination. The sequence was obtained from a human donor with glioblastoma.

The CDR3 sequence: CASSTRQGETQYF. In DNA, the CDR3 is TGTGCCAGCAGCACTCGACAGGGTGAGACCCAGTACTTC. The V and J genes are TRBV7-6 and TRBJ2-5, with 7 bases identical to TRBD1. Germline lookup yields CDR1 SGHVS and CDR2 FNYEAQ. With 5 bases clipped from V and 5 bases from J, the junction kept 5 bases outside the gene matches. The CDR3 is 13 amino acids. The variable domain in full, with the rest retrieved from reference TRBV7-6 and TRBJ2-5, is GAGVSQSPRYKVTKRGQDVALRCDPISGHVSLYWYRQALGQGPEFLTYFNYEAQQDKSGLPNDRFSAERPEGSISTLTIQRTEQRDSAMYRCASSTRQGETQYFGPGTRLLVL.